This T cell receptor (beta chain) is drawn from a study of blood T cell repertoires in COVID-19. Profiling relied on immunoSEQ multiplex PCR, and the TCRdb table lists in-frame clones only, not all of them. The table shows roughly 170,000 clones, with around 90% occurring only once. The CDR3 sequence is 20 residues long. The ends lost 5 bases at V and 2 bases at J; junction bases unmatched: 18. From germline, CDR1 is MNHEY and CDR2 SMNVEV (reference sequence). This chain links TRBV27 with TRBJ2-6; 7 positions agree with TRBD1. The source of this sequence is a man aged 40-49 years with active or convalescent COVID-19. Sequences were obtained from peripheral blood. The CDR3 DNA follows: TGTGCCAGCAGTCCGGAACCGACAGGGCAAGAAGAGCCTGGGGCCAACGTCCTGACTTTC. Translation gives CASSPEPTGQEEPGANVLTF.